A single sample gave rise to the 20 T cell receptor beta chains below, sequenced in a study of blood T cell repertoires in COVID-19. TCRdb's copy holds only in-frame clones and misses some; the assay was immunoSEQ multiplex PCR. The data contain 150,000 to 200,000 clones, 70% to 90% of them seen just once; the ten biggest clones take up over 2.5%. The material sequenced was peripheral blood. Receptors were obtained from a man aged 60 to 69 with acute or convalescent COVID-19.

This chain links TRBV12-3 or TRBV12-4 with TRBJ2-7; the D is unclear. CDR3 length equals 13 residues. Trimming stripped 1 base from V and 7 bases from J, with 11 bases between. The CDR3 protein is CASSLGALWEQYF. CDR3 nucleotides: TGTGCCAGCAGTTTAGGGGCCCTTTGGGAGCAGTACTTC.

The chain joins TRBV5-1 to TRBJ2-3; 8 nucleotides agree with TRBD2. The V and J ends lost 4 bases and 0 bases, in that order; junction bases with no gene match: 1. The CDR3 has 14 residues. Germline V gives CDR1 SGHRS, CDR2 YFSETQ. The CDR3 region has the DNA TGCGCCAGCAGCCGGGGGGGTAGCACAGATACGCAGTATTTT. It codes for CASSRGGSTDTQYF.

The chain has TRBV5-6 and TRBJ2-3, with TRBD2 identical over 9 bases. The CDR3 contains 14 residues. The V and J ends lost 5 bases and 4 bases, in that order; junction bases with no gene match: 5. Germline assignment: CDR1 SGHDT and CDR2 YYEEEE. The CDR3 loop is CASRPSGAPDTQYF. Written as DNA, the CDR3 is TGTGCCAGCAGACCTAGCGGGGCCCCAGATACGCAGTATTTT.

The chain combines TRBV19 with TRBJ2-6; 7 bases are shared with TRBD1. V lost 5 bases, J lost 0 bases, and 7 bases stayed unmatched. Germline loops: CDR1 LNHDA, CDR2 SQIVND (reference sequence). The CDR3 spans 17 residues. The CDR3 bases are TGTGCCAGTAGTCCCGGGACAGCCCTCTCTGGGGCCAACGTCCTGACTTTC. Translation gives CASSPGTALSGANVLTF.

The chain links TRBV7-2 to TRBJ2-2; TRBD2 matches 7 bases. The CDR3 contains 15 residues. Germline V gene data show CDR1 as SGHTA and CDR2 as FQGNSA. Trimming took 1 base from V and 7 from J; bases not matched to a gene: 6. Here the CDR3 DNA reads TGTGCCAGCAGCTTAGTGGGACTAAAAGGCGGGGAGCTGTTTTTT. Translating it yields CASSLVGLKGGELFF.

The chain couples TRBV29-1 to TRBJ2-7, with 8 bases that match TRBD1. The CDR3 sequence is 15 residues long. Germline V gene lookup returns CDR1 SQVTM and CDR2 ANQGSEA. J lost 7 bases, V lost 0 bases, and 11 bases had no gene match. CDR3 loop: CSVEDRATGVREQYF. The CDR3 DNA reads TGCAGCGTTGAAGATCGGGCGACAGGGGTTAGGGAGCAGTACTTC.

The chain uses TRBV19 and TRBJ2-3; 10 bases are a match to TRBD2. Germline V CDR1 and CDR2: LNHDA, SQIVND (reference sequence). J lost 8 bases, V lost 5 bases, and 4 bases had no gene match. This CDR3 region has 13 residues. CDR3 DNA: TGTGCCAGTAGTGAAGCGGGAGGGCTTACGCAGTATTTT. It is translated as CASSEAGGLTQYF.

This clone came up a few times. The chain has TRBV11-2 and TRBJ2-6; no reliable D call. Germline-derived CDR1 and CDR2 are SGHAT and FQNNGV. The germline V and J ends were trimmed by 8 bases and 4 bases, with 9 bases remaining between them. The length of the CDR3 is 13 residues. CDR3: CASLENGANVLTF. In DNA, the CDR3 is TGTGCCAGCCTAGAGAACGGGGCCAACGTCCTGACTTTC.

This sequence joins TRBV5-1 and TRBJ2-7; 9 positions agree with TRBD1. CDR1 and CDR2 (germline): SGHRS, YFSETQ. CDR3 length: 17 amino acids. V was clipped by 2 bases and J by 0 bases; unmatched bases: 9. In nucleotides, the CDR3 is TGCGCCAGCAGCTTTAATTCTGGGACAGGGATCTCCTACGAGCAGTACTTC. It is translated as CASSFNSGTGISYEQYF.

This sequence joins TRBV7-9 and TRBJ2-5, with TRBD1 matching 8 bases. Germline CDR1 reads SEHNR; CDR2 reads FQNEAQ (reference sequence). Losses at the gene ends were 7 bases for V and 9 bases for J; bases not matched to a gene: 10. CDR3 length: 13 amino acids. CDR3 protein: CASTRTGRAAQYF. CDR3 bases: TGTGCCAGCACTAGGACAGGGCGGGCTGCCCAGTACTTC.

The chain is built from TRBV7-9 and TRBJ2-1; 9 nucleotides match TRBD2. Germline V gene sequence: CDR1 SEHNR, CDR2 FQNEAQ (reference sequence). The CDR3 sequence is 14 residues long. V lost 6 bases, J lost 8 bases, and 8 bases stayed unmatched. CDR3 protein: CASRSSGISYEQFF. The CDR3 DNA reads TGTGCCAGCAGGTCTAGCGGGATTAGCTATGAGCAGTTCTTC.

The genes are TRBV5-1 and TRBJ1-1, with a tentative D call TRBD1 (6 bases). Germline V gives CDR1 SGHRS, CDR2 YFSETQ. The CDR3 is made up of 14 amino acids. V lost 1 base to trimming and J lost 1 base, with 8 bases between them. The CDR3: CASSLQGSNTEAFF. CDR3 bases: TGCGCCAGCAGCTTGCAGGGGTCGAACACTGAAGCTTTCTTT.

V is TRBV9 and J is TRBJ2-1, with D uncertain. The CDR3 loop spans 14 amino acids. Germline V gene lookup returns CDR1 SGDLS and CDR2 YYNGEE. V gave up 0 bases and J gave up 5 bases, with 9 bases separating them. DNA for the CDR3: TGTGCCAGCAGCGTAGGGCGGCTCGACAATGAGCAGTTCTTC. Encoded protein: CASSVGRLDNEQFF.

V and J are TRBV9 and TRBJ2-3; D remains ambiguous. The CDR3 is 12 residues long. The V end lost 1 base, the J end lost 4 bases, and 4 bases lay between the germline ends. From germline, CDR1 is SGDLS and CDR2 YYNGEE. In DNA, the CDR3 is TGTGCCAGCAGCGTATATTCAGATACGCAGTATTTT. This sequence encodes CASSVYSDTQYF.

The rearrangement joins TRBV9 to TRBJ2-7, with D perhaps matching TRBD1 (6 bases). The CDR3 runs to 14 residues. V dropped 4 bases and J dropped 3 bases, with 14 bases sitting between them. In germline, CDR1 is SGDLS, CDR2 YYNGEE. DNA of the CDR3: TGTGCCAGCAGCCCCGGACAGATGTTCTACGAGCAGTACTTC. Translating it yields CASSPGQMFYEQYF.

The chain uses TRBV19 and TRBJ1-2; TRBD1 agrees at 9 bases. Germline V CDR1 and CDR2: LNHDA, SQIVND (reference sequence). The CDR3 extends over 14 amino acids. The V and J ends lost 6 bases and 5 bases, in that order; junction bases with no gene match: 7. CDR3: CASRATGGTYGYTF. The CDR3 coding sequence is TGTGCCAGTAGGGCGACAGGGGGGACATATGGCTACACCTTC.

This rearrangement joins TRBV7-2 to TRBJ2-3, with D maybe TRBD2 (5 bases). The CDR3 spans 12 residues. Germline V gene sequence: CDR1 SGHTA, CDR2 FQGNSA. V shed 3 bases and J shed 4 bases, with 5 bases lying between them. The CDR3 spells CASSLGADTQYF. Here the CDR3 DNA reads TGTGCCAGCAGCTTGGGAGCAGATACGCAGTATTTT.

The chain has TRBV7-2 and TRBJ1-1, with D perhaps matching TRBD1 (5 bases). Germline V gives CDR1 SGHTA, CDR2 FQGNSA. The CDR3 runs 13 residues. Trimming took 2 bases from V and 4 from J, leaving 8 bases between them. CDR3 protein: CASSLRRVTEAFF. CDR3 DNA sequence: TGTGCCAGCAGCTTACGCAGGGTCACTGAAGCTTTCTTT.

This clone appeared once. V is TRBV6-6 and J is TRBJ1-2; perhaps TRBD1 as D (6 bases). The germline V and J ends were trimmed by 2 bases and 5 bases, with 9 bases remaining between them. Germline values: CDR1 MNHNY, CDR2 SVGAGI (reference sequence). The CDR3 contains 13 residues. The CDR3 here is CASSYTGQYGYTF. CDR3 DNA sequence: TGTGCCAGCAGTTACACAGGACAGTATGGCTACACCTTC.

The rearrangement links TRBV4-1 to TRBJ1-1; D possibly corresponds to TRBD1 (6 bases). Germline CDR1 MGHRA, CDR2 YSYEKL. Trimming took 4 bases from V and 0 from J, leaving 9 bases between them. The length of the CDR3 is 14 residues. CDR3 bases: TGCGCCAGCAGCCGTAGGGACATGAACACTGAAGCTTTCTTT. It translates to CASSRRDMNTEAFF.